Shown below are 14 T cell receptor beta chains from a single sample sequenced in a study of CD8 T cells in Susac syndrome. Random-hexamer reverse transcription was applied to about 0.45 to 1 ug RNA. Via MiXCR, TCRdb re-called the immunoSEQ multiplex PCR reads, giving one row per CDR3 protein. The data contain about 300,000 distinct CDR3 sequences, roughly 94% of them seen just once; the ten biggest clones take up less than 0.08%. Material for sequencing was CD4+ T cells from PBMCs. The receptors shown here come from a human donor with multiple sclerosis.

The chain employs TRBV27 and TRBJ1-2; D gene unclear. The CDR3 contains 12 residues. Trimming took off 6 bases at V and 3 bases at J, with 8 bases between the two ends. The germline V gene encodes CDR1 MNHEY and CDR2 SMNVEV (reference sequence). The CDR3 is CASSNRYYGYTF. The CDR3 DNA is TGTGCCAGCAGCAACAGATACTATGGCTACACCTTC.

The gene calls are TRBV10-3 and TRBJ1-3; D unclear. V was shortened by 4 bases and J by 4 bases, with 8 bases between the two germline ends. Germline V CDR1 and CDR2: ENHRY, SYGVKD. The CDR3 loop spans 13 amino acids. CDR3 loop: CAISAMGGNTIYF. The DNA of the CDR3 is TGTGCCATCAGTGCGATGGGGGGAAACACCATATATTTT.

The J gene is TRBJ2-7, the V gene TRBV30; D is possibly TRBD2 (6 bases). Germline V gene data show CDR1 as GTSNPN and CDR2 as SVGIG (reference sequence). CDR3 length: 16 amino acids. Trimming pared 4 bases from V and 6 bases from J, leaving 25 bases between. This CDR3 reads CAWNLLSAGLRGEQYF. CDR3 coding DNA: TGTGCCTGGAACCTACTGTCGGCGGGGCTACGTGGCGAGCAGTACTTC.

This rearrangement joins TRBV5-6 to TRBJ2-1; TRBD1 agrees at 7 bases. The V gene end was trimmed by 3 bases and the J gene end by 7 bases; junction bases not matched to a gene: 7. Germline loops: CDR1 SGHDT, CDR2 YYEEEE. This CDR3 is built from 14 residues. CDR3 sequence: CASSSTGRGNEQFF. The DNA for the CDR3 is TGTGCCAGCAGCTCCACGGGCAGGGGGAATGAGCAGTTCTTC.

V is TRBV20-1 and J is TRBJ2-7; D remains unclear. Germline CDR1 reads DFQATT; CDR2 reads SNEGSKA (reference sequence). This CDR3 region has 13 residues. V was clipped by 7 bases and J by 6 bases, with 19 bases between them. CDR3 sequence (DNA): TGCAGTGTCAATCACGGCAGGTGGAGCGAGCAGTACTTC. It translates to CSVNHGRWSEQYF.

This clonotype was observed a single time. This chain links TRBV7-3 with TRBJ2-2, with TRBD2 identical over 7 bases. With 2 bases clipped from V and 7 bases from J, the junction kept 7 bases outside the gene matches. CDR1 is SGHTA, CDR2 FQGTGA, per germline. The CDR3 length is 15 residues. The CDR3 spells CASSLGGSRNGELFF. The CDR3 nucleotides read TGTGCCAGCAGCTTAGGCGGGAGCCGGAACGGGGAGCTGTTTTTT.

The V and J genes are TRBV5-4 and TRBJ1-2; 11 bases align to TRBD1. Germline CDR1 and CDR2: SGHNT and YYREEE (reference sequence). The CDR3 length is 15 residues. V lost 4 bases, J lost 4 bases, and 6 bases stayed unmatched. In DNA, the CDR3 is TGTGCCAGCAGCCCGGACAGGGGGCCCTTCTATGGCTACACCTTC. This gives the protein CASSPDRGPFYGYTF.

The chain employs TRBV18 and TRBJ2-7; perhaps TRBD1 as D (5 bases). This CDR3 has 11 residues. Trimming stripped 2 bases from V and 6 bases from J, with 5 bases between. Germline CDR1 reads KGHSH; CDR2 reads LQKENI. The CDR3 DNA sequence: TGTGCCAGCTCACCAGGGGCCGAGCAGTACTTC. It is translated as CASSPGAEQYF.

This rearrangement joins TRBV2 to TRBJ1-2, with D tentatively TRBD1 (6 bases). Germline CDR1 reads SNHLY; CDR2 reads FYNNEI. This CDR3 has 14 amino acids. V was trimmed by 3 bases and J by 7 bases, leaving 15 bases between them. The CDR3 sequence: CASSDLRTVGGYTF. The CDR3 DNA sequence: TGTGCCAGCAGTGATCTAAGGACAGTGGGTGGCTACACCTTC.

The chain couples TRBV5-1 to TRBJ2-7, with TRBD1 identical over 7 bases. Per the germline V gene, CDR1 is SGHRS and CDR2 is YFSETQ. The length of the CDR3 is 14 residues. The J segment lost 2 bases and the V segment lost 4 bases, leaving 6 bases of the junction unmatched. The CDR3 coding sequence is TGCGCCAGCAGCGGGGCACAGGGGCCCTACGAGCAGTACTTC. This sequence encodes CASSGAQGPYEQYF.

The chain has TRBV5-1 and TRBJ1-2, with D tentatively TRBD1 (6 bases). The V and J ends lost 7 bases and 5 bases respectively, with 18 bases between them. The CDR3 extends over 14 amino acids. CDR1 and CDR2 from the germline V gene are SGHRS and YFSETQ. The CDR3 sequence: CASYSGQNPYGYTF. CDR3 DNA sequence: TGCGCCAGCTACTCCGGACAGAACCCTTATGGCTACACCTTC.

The chain joins TRBV7-2 to TRBJ2-1; 7 nucleotides agree with TRBD1. V was pared by 1 base and J by 12 bases, with 0 bases of the junction left unmatched. Germline CDR1 reads SGHTA; CDR2 reads FQGNSA. This CDR3 has 11 amino acids. The CDR3 here is CASSLGDRQFF. DNA for the CDR3: TGTGCCAGCAGCTTAGGGGACAGGCAGTTCTTC.

V is TRBV6-5 and J is TRBJ1-1; no reliable D call. CDR3 length: 12 amino acids. Trimming stripped 9 bases from V and 3 bases from J, with 11 bases between. CDR1 is MNHEY, CDR2 SVGAGI, per germline. CDR3 sequence reads: CASQEVDTEAFF. CDR3 DNA: TGTGCCAGTCAGGAGGTCGACACTGAAGCTTTCTTT.

The V call is TRBV19, the J call TRBJ1-2; no reliable D call. There are 12 residues in the CDR3. Trimming pared 7 bases from V and 4 bases from J, leaving 10 bases between. The V gene's germline CDR1 is LNHDA and CDR2 SQIVND (reference sequence). In nucleotides, the CDR3 is TGTGCCAGTACAAACTCCGTCTATGGCTACACCTTC. Residues: CASTNSVYGYTF.